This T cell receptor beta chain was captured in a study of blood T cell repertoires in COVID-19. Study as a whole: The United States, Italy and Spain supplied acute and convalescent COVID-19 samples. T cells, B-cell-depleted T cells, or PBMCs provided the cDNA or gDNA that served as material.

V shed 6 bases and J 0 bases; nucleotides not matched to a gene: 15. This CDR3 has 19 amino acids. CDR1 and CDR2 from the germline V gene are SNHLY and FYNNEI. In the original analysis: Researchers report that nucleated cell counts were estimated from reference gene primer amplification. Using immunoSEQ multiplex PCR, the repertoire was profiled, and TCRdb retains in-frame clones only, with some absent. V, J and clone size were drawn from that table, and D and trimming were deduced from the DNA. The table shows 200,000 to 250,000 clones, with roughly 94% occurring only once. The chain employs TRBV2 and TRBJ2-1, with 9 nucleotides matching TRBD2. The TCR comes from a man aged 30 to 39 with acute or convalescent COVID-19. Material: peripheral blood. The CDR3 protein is CASSRPAGGLSTSYNEQFF. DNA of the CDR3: TGTGCCAGCAGCAGGCCAGCGGGGGGTCTAAGTACCTCCTACAATGAGCAGTTCTTC.